A selection of T cell receptor beta chains follows, all from one sample in a study of T cell responses to AZD1222 COVID-19 vaccine. TCRdb's table, derived via immunoSEQ multiplex PCR, lists solely in-frame clones and lacks some. The sample has 200,000 or so clones, 90% to 95% seen once; the top ten hold less than 1.2%. The sample consisted of peripheral blood, taken 28 days after the second AZD1222 dose. These receptors were taken from an adult who received the AZD1222 COVID-19 vaccine. The CDR3 runs from the conserved cysteine through the conserved F or W. D genes are given only for firm matches. The size of a clone is reported for some rows only, either as once, few or many, or as a class for expanded clones.

d_gene	abundance	v_gene	j_gene	CDR3nt	CDR3aa
TRBD1	-	TRBV5-5	TRBJ2-7	TGTGCCAGCAGCTTGGCGGGACAGGGAATAACCTACGAGCAGTACTTC	CASSLAGQGITYEQYF
-	-	TRBV24-1	TRBJ1-4	TGTGCCACCAGTGAGGCTGTTAATGAAAAACTGTTTTTT	CATSEAVNEKLFF
-	-	TRBV19	TRBJ2-2	TGTGCCAGTAGCGGGGGGCAGGTCGGGGAGCTGTTTTTT	CASSGGQVGELFF
-	-	TRBV18	TRBJ1-5	TGTGCCAGCTCTCTAGGTCCCCCAGATTATAGCAATCAGCCCCAGCATTTT	CASSLGPPDYSNQPQHF
TRBD1	-	TRBV18	TRBJ1-5	TGTGCCAGCTCACCGGCCCTCCGGGACAGGGGTGAGCCCCAGCATTTT	CASSPALRDRGEPQHF
TRBD1	-	TRBV5-6	TRBJ1-1	TGTGCCAGCAGCTTGGGGAACAGGGGTAGTGAAGCTTTCTTT	CASSLGNRGSEAFF
TRBD2	-	TRBV6-5	TRBJ2-7	TGTGCCAGCAGCTTGAGCGGGGGGAGGTACGAGCAGTACTTC	CASSLSGGRYEQYF
TRBD2	-	TRBV27	TRBJ2-3	TGTGCCAGCAGTTTTAGCGGGGGGGCCAGGTATTTT	CASSFSGGARYF
TRBD1	-	TRBV5-6	TRBJ1-1	TGTGCCAGCAGCTCTGGACAGGGGGCAGTTTTACGGAGCACTGAAGCTTTCTTT	CASSSGQGAVLRSTEAFF
-	-	TRBV3-1/TRBV3-2	TRBJ2-2	TGTGCCAGCACCAGCACCGGGGAGCTGTTTTTT	CASTSTGELFF
-	-	TRBV3-1/TRBV3-2	TRBJ2-1	TGTGCCAGCAGTCAAATGCACTACAATGAGCAGTTCTTC	CASSQMHYNEQFF
TRBD2	-	TRBV19	TRBJ2-1	TGTGCCAGTACCCCGGGGGGGGGACTAGCGGAGAGGGGGCAGTTCTTC	CASTPGGGLAERGQFF
TRBD1	-	TRBV5-1	TRBJ1-4	TGCGCCAGCAGCTGGCCCCCCGGGACAGGGGGCGAAAAACTGTTTTTT	CASSWPPGTGGEKLFF
-	-	TRBV7-6	TRBJ1-3	TGTGCCAGCAGCTGGGAACAGGGAGGTGGAAACACCATATATTTT	CASSWEQGGGNTIYF
-	-	TRBV6-2/TRBV6-3	TRBJ2-7	TGTGCCAGCAGTTATGGACGGGGCTACGAGCAGTACTTC	CASSYGRGYEQYF
TRBD1	-	TRBV5-5	TRBJ2-7	TGTGCCAGCAGCCCGCCCCCGGGACAGGGACCCTACGAGCAGTACTTC	CASSPPPGQGPYEQYF
TRBD1	-	TRBV24-1	TRBJ2-1	TGTGCCACCAGGGGGGTGGGGACAGGGGCCAATGAGCAGTTCTTC	CATRGVGTGANEQFF
TRBD1	once	TRBV11-2	TRBJ2-7	TGTGCCAGCGGCTTGTCCGGGACAGTCTACGAGCAGTACTTC	CASGLSGTVYEQYF
TRBD1	once	TRBV12-3/TRBV12-4	TRBJ1-5	TGTGCCAGCAGTCAACAGGGGGCGCAGCCCCAGCATTTT	CASSQQGAQPQHF
-	-	TRBV2	TRBJ1-1	TGTGCCAGCATCGGGAACACTGAAGCTTTCTTT	CASIGNTEAFF
-	-	TRBV18	TRBJ1-2	TGTGCCAGCTCACCAGTTGGGCAGGGTGATGGCTACACCTTC	CASSPVGQGDGYTF
-	-	TRBV18	TRBJ1-1	TGTGCCAGCTCAATGACAGGAGAAGCTTTCTTT	CASSMTGEAFF
-	-	TRBV6-1	TRBJ1-5	TGTGCCAGCAGTGAACTGGGGTCTTATCAGCCCCAGCATTTT	CASSELGSYQPQHF
-	-	TRBV6-1	TRBJ2-5	TGTGCCAGCAGTGAATGGTCGGTGGGGAAAGAGACCCAGTACTTC	CASSEWSVGKETQYF
-	-	TRBV6-5	TRBJ1-1	TGTGCCAGCAGCAATCAGATGAACACTGAAGCTTTCTTT	CASSNQMNTEAFF
TRBD1	few	TRBV6-2/TRBV6-3	TRBJ2-5	TGTGCCAGCAGTTCGACAGGGATGGAGACCCAGTACTTC	CASSSTGMETQYF
-	-	TRBV27	TRBJ1-5	TGTGCCAGCAGGGTACTGGGTCTCAATCAGCCCCAGCATTTT	CASRVLGLNQPQHF
-	-	TRBV5-6	TRBJ1-2	TGTGCCAGCAGCTTGGCCCAGGGGAATGGCTACACCTTC	CASSLAQGNGYTF
-	-	TRBV19	TRBJ1-1	TGTGCCAGTAGTATAGATACAGGGATGAACACTGAAGCTTTCTTT	CASSIDTGMNTEAFF
TRBD1	-	TRBV2	TRBJ1-1	TGTGCCAGCAGGGGGGACAGAGTGAACACTGAAGCTTTCTTT	CASRGDRVNTEAFF
TRBD1	-	TRBV19	TRBJ1-1	TGTGCCACCAAAGGGACAGGGATAAACACTGAAGCTTTCTTT	CATKGTGINTEAFF
-	-	TRBV7-3	TRBJ1-1	TGTGCCAGCAGCTTAAATTATAAGAACACTGAAGCTTTCTTT	CASSLNYKNTEAFF
TRBD1	-	TRBV18	TRBJ1-1	TGTGCCAGCTCACTTTTCGTAGGTGGGACAGGGTCGAACACTGAAGCTTTCTTT	CASSLFVGGTGSNTEAFF
TRBD2	-	TRBV7-2	TRBJ2-5	TGTGCCAGCAGCCTCACTAGCGGACGCTACGAGACCCAGTACTTC	CASSLTSGRYETQYF
-	-	TRBV3-1/TRBV3-2	TRBJ1-5	TGTGCCAGCAGCAGGGGGACTGGGGGCCAGCCCCAGCATTTT	CASSRGTGGQPQHF
TRBD1	once	TRBV5-1	TRBJ2-6	TGCGCCAGCAGCTCGTGGACAGGGTCCGGGGCCAACGTCCTGACTTTC	CASSSWTGSGANVLTF
-	-	TRBV5-4	TRBJ2-5	TGTGCCAGCAGCCCCGCCGGCTGGCAGCCAAGAACGCAAGAGACCCAGTACTTC	CASSPAGWQPRTQETQYF
-	-	TRBV27	TRBJ1-5	TGTGCCAGCAGTTGGTCCAGATTTCCGGGTAGCAATCAGCCCCAGCATTTT	CASSWSRFPGSNQPQHF
-	-	TRBV9	TRBJ2-1	TGTGCCAGCAGCCCGGCGGGCTCTCAGCTGAGTGAGCAGTTCTTC	CASSPAGSQLSEQFF